This T cell receptor (beta chain) was profiled in a study of blood T cell repertoires in COVID-19. Study overall: PBMCs, B-cell-depleted T cells, or T cells provided the cDNA or gDNA that made up the material.

CDR3 length: 14 amino acids. V shed 8 bases and J shed 0 bases, with 11 bases lying between them. Germline lookup yields CDR1 LNHDA and CDR2 SQIVND (reference sequence). Assay: immunoSEQ multiplex PCR; the TCRdb copy retains only in-frame clones and omits some. The sample carries about 160,000 clones, about 93% recorded once. V usage is TRBV19 and J usage is TRBJ1-5, with D possibly being TRBD1 (6 bases). The sample consisted of peripheral blood. The receptor comes from a woman in her forties or fifties with acute or convalescent COVID-19. The CDR3 region is CASETGTSNQPQHF. CDR3 sequence (DNA): TGTGCCAGTGAGACAGGAACTAGCAATCAGCCCCAGCATTTT.